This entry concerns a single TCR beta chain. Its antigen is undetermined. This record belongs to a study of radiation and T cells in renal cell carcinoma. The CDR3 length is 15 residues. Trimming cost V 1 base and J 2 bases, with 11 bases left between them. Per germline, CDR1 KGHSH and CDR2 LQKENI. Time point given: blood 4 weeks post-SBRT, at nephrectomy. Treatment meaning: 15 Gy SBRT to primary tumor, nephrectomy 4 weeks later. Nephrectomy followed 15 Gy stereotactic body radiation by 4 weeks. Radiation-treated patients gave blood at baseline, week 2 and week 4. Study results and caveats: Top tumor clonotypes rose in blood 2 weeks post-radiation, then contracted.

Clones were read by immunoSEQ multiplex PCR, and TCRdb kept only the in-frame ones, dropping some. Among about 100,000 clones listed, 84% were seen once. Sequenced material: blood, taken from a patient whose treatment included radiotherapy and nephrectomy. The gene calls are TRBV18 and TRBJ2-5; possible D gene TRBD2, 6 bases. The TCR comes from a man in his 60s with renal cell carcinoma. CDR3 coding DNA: TGTGCCAGCTCACCACTAACGGGGGAACAAGAGACCCAGTACTTC. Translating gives CASSPLTGEQETQYF. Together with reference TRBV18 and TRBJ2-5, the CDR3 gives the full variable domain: NAGVMQNPRHLVRRRGQEARLRCSPMKGHSHVYWYRQLPEEGLKFMVYLQKENIIDESGMPKERFSAEFPKEGPSILRIQQVVRGDSAAYFCASSPLTGEQETQYFGPGTRLLVL.